A selection of T cell receptor beta chains follows, all from one sample in a study of cytomegalovirus exposure and HLA in healthy donors. Sequencing was performed with immunoSEQ multiplex PCR; in TCRdb, only in-frame clones are kept and a portion is missing. The table shows 140,000 to 150,000 clones, with 60% to 85% occurring only once. Material: PBMCs. These receptors were collected from a woman between 40 and 50 years old in good health and CMV-seropositive. Both conserved end residues are trimmed from each CDR3.

cdr3_length: 14
j_call: TRBJ2-2
v_call: TRBV7-9
cdr3_aa: ASSLPGLAVTGELF

cdr3_length: 10
j_call: TRBJ1-2
v_call: TRBV28
cdr3_aa: AKGQGAYGYT

cdr3_length: 17
j_call: TRBJ2-4
v_call: TRBV4-2
cdr3_aa: ASSQDYLGGGLAKNIQY

cdr3_length: 14
j_call: TRBJ2-5
v_call: TRBV4-1
cdr3_aa: ASSHRFGQAGETQY

cdr3_length: 17
j_call: TRBJ2-4
v_call: TRBV19
cdr3_aa: ASSIAGGTPTGAKNIQY

cdr3_length: 10
j_call: TRBJ1-5
v_call: TRBV6-5
cdr3_aa: ASRGTGQPQH

cdr3_length: 14
j_call: TRBJ2-7
v_call: TRBV6-1
cdr3_aa: ASSESGTFTPYEQY

cdr3_length: 14
j_call: TRBJ1-4
v_call: TRBV28
cdr3_aa: ASSSGTGTTNEKLF

cdr3_length: 14
j_call: TRBJ1-5
v_call: TRBV27
cdr3_aa: ASSFRGQGGNQPQH

cdr3_length: 13
j_call: TRBJ2-7
v_call: TRBV4-1
cdr3_aa: ASSRIAGDPYEQY

cdr3_length: 11
j_call: TRBJ1-2
v_call: TRBV5-4
cdr3_aa: ASSLAGGGGYT

cdr3_length: 13
j_call: TRBJ2-1
v_call: TRBV11-2
cdr3_aa: ASSLVGGPDNEQF

cdr3_length: 12
j_call: TRBJ1-1
v_call: TRBV5-1
cdr3_aa: ASSPGGAGLQLF

cdr3_length: 13
j_call: TRBJ2-1
v_call: TRBV6-1
cdr3_aa: ASSEAVGLYNEQF

cdr3_length: 14
j_call: TRBJ1-5
v_call: TRBV19
cdr3_aa: ASSTMTGVSNQPQH

cdr3_length: 13
j_call: TRBJ2-5
v_call: TRBV5-6
cdr3_aa: ASSLRRLYQETQY

cdr3_length: 12
j_call: TRBJ1-1
v_call: TRBV15
cdr3_aa: ATSRADRATEAF

cdr3_length: 14
j_call: TRBJ1-3
v_call: TRBV5-1
cdr3_aa: ASSPGTGGYGNTIY

cdr3_length: 12
j_call: TRBJ1-1
v_call: TRBV2
cdr3_aa: ASNLQGDGTEAF

cdr3_length: 11
j_call: TRBJ1-3
v_call: TRBV18
cdr3_aa: ASSPYSGNTIY

cdr3_length: 13
j_call: TRBJ2-1
v_call: TRBV6-1
cdr3_aa: ASSEAGTGANEQF

cdr3_length: 9
j_call: TRBJ1-5
v_call: TRBV10-2
cdr3_aa: ASSESQVQH

cdr3_length: 12
j_call: TRBJ1-2
v_call: TRBV2
cdr3_aa: ASSEDTGNYGYT

cdr3_length: 12
j_call: TRBJ1-2
v_call: TRBV29-1
cdr3_aa: SVEDQAGWGGYT

cdr3_length: 14
j_call: TRBJ2-3
v_call: TRBV5-1
cdr3_aa: ASSSTGASSTDTQY

cdr3_length: 15
j_call: TRBJ1-4
v_call: TRBV7-9
cdr3_aa: ASSLPGSPDTNEKLF

cdr3_length: 11
j_call: TRBJ1-1
v_call: TRBV11-2
cdr3_aa: ASSAQANTEAF

cdr3_length: 13
j_call: TRBJ2-7
v_call: TRBV13
cdr3_aa: ASSIRDRRFSEQY

cdr3_length: 14
j_call: TRBJ1-1
v_call: TRBV7-6
cdr3_aa: ASSLAAGQSNTEAF

cdr3_length: 15
j_call: TRBJ1-2
v_call: TRBV28
cdr3_aa: ASRTAHGQLANYGYT

cdr3_length: 17
j_call: TRBJ2-1
v_call: TRBV4-1
cdr3_aa: ASSQGRGVAGGAWNEQF

cdr3_length: 12
j_call: TRBJ1-1
v_call: TRBV6-1
cdr3_aa: ASSAWTSNTEAF

cdr3_length: 11
j_call: TRBJ1-1
v_call: TRBV6-5
cdr3_aa: ASTQGLGTEAF

cdr3_length: 11
j_call: TRBJ2-5
v_call: TRBV6-6
cdr3_aa: ASSQTGPETQY

cdr3_length: 13
j_call: TRBJ1-2
v_call: TRBV5-1
cdr3_aa: ASSFGTGGSYGYT

cdr3_length: 11
j_call: TRBJ1-1
v_call: TRBV28
cdr3_aa: ASSLPRQGEAF

cdr3_length: 13
j_call: TRBJ2-2
v_call: TRBV6-1
cdr3_aa: ASCSGGANTGELF

cdr3_length: 11
j_call: TRBJ1-1
v_call: TRBV4-1
cdr3_aa: ASSQILNTEAF

cdr3_length: 11
j_call: TRBJ2-2
v_call: TRBV5-1
cdr3_aa: ASSFSRTGELF

cdr3_length: 12
j_call: TRBJ1-2
v_call: TRBV15
cdr3_aa: ATSTDRTAYGYI

cdr3_length: 13
j_call: TRBJ2-7
v_call: TRBV6-5
cdr3_aa: ASSPEHPDSYEQY

cdr3_length: 12
j_call: TRBJ2-5
v_call: TRBV10-1
cdr3_aa: ASSGAGKEETQY

cdr3_length: 14
j_call: TRBJ2-7
v_call: TRBV11-2
cdr3_aa: ASSRIISSGVMEQY

cdr3_length: 9
j_call: TRBJ1-2
v_call: TRBV28
cdr3_aa: ASTSNYGYT

cdr3_length: 13
j_call: TRBJ2-7
v_call: TRBV4-2
cdr3_aa: ASSQEKGASYEQY

cdr3_length: 11
j_call: TRBJ1-2
v_call: TRBV5-4
cdr3_aa: ASKASVDYGYT

cdr3_length: 12
j_call: TRBJ1-1
v_call: TRBV4-1
cdr3_aa: ASSHSMANTEAF

cdr3_length: 14
j_call: TRBJ1-3
v_call: TRBV5-6
cdr3_aa: ASSFFGPSSGNTIY

cdr3_length: 15
j_call: TRBJ2-2
v_call: TRBV9
cdr3_aa: ASSVEGGPLSTGELF

cdr3_length: 10
j_call: TRBJ1-1
v_call: TRBV7-2
cdr3_aa: ASSLFGGGAF

cdr3_length: 13
j_call: TRBJ2-3
v_call: TRBV5-4
cdr3_aa: ASSWRGKGSDTQY